These 2 T cell receptor beta chains were all obtained from the same sample, sequenced in a study of ipilimumab plus nivolumab after autologous stem cell transplantation. Sequencing used immunoSEQ multiplex PCR; TCRdb keeps in-frame clones, though not all of them. The sample carries some 16,000 clones, roughly 77% recorded once. This sample comprised PBMCs, obtained in a trial of ipilimumab plus nivolumab as post-transplant consolidation. The receptors derive from a male donor with diffuse large B-cell lymphoma.

The chain uses TRBV14 and TRBJ1-2; D call uncertain. Germline V gene data show CDR1 as SGHDN and CDR2 as FVKESK. The CDR3 loop spans 12 amino acids. The V end was cut by 6 bases, the J end by 0 bases, with 5 bases between. In DNA form, the CDR3 reads TGTGCCAGCAGGGGCCCTAACTATGGCTACACCTTC. Amino acids: CASRGPNYGYTF.

The chain uses TRBV29-1 and TRBJ2-5; 7 positions match TRBD2. With V trimmed by 2 bases and J by 2 bases, 8 bases remained unmatched. This CDR3 has 15 residues. Germline V gene lookup returns CDR1 SQVTM and CDR2 ANQGSEA. The CDR3 region has the DNA TGCAGCGTTGAATTGTCAGCGGGACGACAAGAGACCCAGTACTTC. Translating gives CSVELSAGRQETQYF.